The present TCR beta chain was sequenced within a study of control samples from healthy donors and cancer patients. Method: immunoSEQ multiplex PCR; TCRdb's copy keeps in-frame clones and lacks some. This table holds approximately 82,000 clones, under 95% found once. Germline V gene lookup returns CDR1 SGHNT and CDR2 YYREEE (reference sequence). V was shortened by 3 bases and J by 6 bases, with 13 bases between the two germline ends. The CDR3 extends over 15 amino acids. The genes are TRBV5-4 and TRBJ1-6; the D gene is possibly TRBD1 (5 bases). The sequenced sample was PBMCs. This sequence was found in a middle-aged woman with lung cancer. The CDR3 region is CASSYGQGSNSPLHF. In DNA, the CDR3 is TGTGCCAGCAGCTACGGACAAGGGAGTAATTCACCCCTCCACTTT.